The entry below describes one TCR beta chain. The target of this receptor is not known. Base-call qualities are not available, and no considerably larger clone is one nucleotide away. The sample contains more than one DNA sequence encoding this CDR3. The data belong to a study of CD8+ T cells in alopecia areata (dated by TCRdb to between 2017 and 2018). At the level of the whole study: Treated patients were enrolled in an open-label pilot trial of oral tofacitinib at 5 to 10 mg twice daily for moderate-to-severe alopecia areata. Tofacitinib was given for 6 to 18 months, followed by 6 months of follow-up off drug to assess delayed response and recurrence. In both human patients and the C3H/HeJ mouse model, the study applied high-throughput TCRbeta sequencing to look at T cell clonal expansion in alopecia areata. Scalp tissue and sorted CD4+ and CD8+ peripheral blood T cells from patchy and totalis/universalis alopecia areata patients and from healthy controls were covered by human TCRbeta sequencing. Biopsies were taken from tofacitinib-treated patients at baseline and at 4 and 24 weeks of treatment, and a later scalp biopsy was taken in several of the tofacitinib-treated patients. Scalp clonality was compared among normal scalp (n=4), patchy alopecia areata scalp (n=8), and alopecia totalis/universalis scalp (n=8). RNA came from the PAXgene miRNA kit for fixed scalp, the miRNeasy kit for PBMCs, and the RNeasy kit for mouse skin. TCRbeta CDR3 regions were amplified by immunoSEQ multiplex PCR using 35 Vbeta forward and 13 Jbeta reverse primers.

The time point tag for this specimen amounts to: baseline before oral tofacitinib. Lesional scalp punch biopsies and peripheral blood were obtained from alopecia areata patients. PBMCs were separated by density centrifugation and stained for CD3, CD4 and CD8, after which CD4+ and CD8+ T cells were sorted on a FACSAria. Summary of the overall study and its limitations: Shared TCR sequences between patients were less evident than in mice, which may be partly attributable to HLA diversity in the patient population. Lesional scalp, especially in alopecia totalis/universalis, showed higher clonality and more expanded CD8+ clones than normal scalp, suggesting antigenic drive. Unlike mouse skin, where gammadelta T cells dominate, normal human skin contains resident alphabeta T cells that get sequenced too, which complicates analysis of the scalp TCR repertoire.

V is pared back by 4 bases and J by 4 bases, with 5 bases lying between the germline termini. The germline V gene specifies SQVTM as CDR1 and ANQGSEA as CDR2. Its CDR3 holds 11 amino acids, cysteine through phenylalanine. Only the CDR3 DNA is retained, 33 bases long and in frame from the first base. Libraries were made using the immunoSEQ multiplex PCR assay. To provide template for TCR sequencing, every sample had RNA extracted and reverse transcribed into cDNA. First-strand cDNA was synthesized with SuperScript III using a 2:1 mix of oligo-dT and random hexamers. A synthetic immune receptor repertoire was used to measure amplification bias, and any remaining bias was corrected computationally. As for how the authors treated the data: Raw reads were preprocessed for error removal, and CDR3 was defined according to IMGT conventions as running from the conserved cysteine to phenylalanine. Clonality was computed by normalizing Shannon entropy by log2 of the number of productive unique TCRs and subtracting the result from 1. Whether each scalp clone was CD4 or CD8 was inferred by checking scalp TCRbeta sequences against the CD4 and CD8 repertoires from sorted blood. This immuneACCESS table, as held by TCRdb, lists in-frame sequences with V and J called but not all clones. Of the missing ones, under half trace to an unresolved V gene in checked studies; the others have no known cause. The V and J calls and clone size come from that table; D and trimming were worked out from the DNA. In this sample the table shows around 200,000 clones, approximately 62% of which occur a single time. Of the sample, more than 1.5% is held by the ten largest clones.

The material sequenced was CD4+ T cells sorted from blood, taken at week 0. This TCR was recovered from a human donor with alopecia areata. The chain joins TRBV29-1 to TRBJ2-1; no D gene call is confident. CDR3 loop: CSVAPYNEQFF. The DNA is as follows: TGCAGCGTTGCGCCGTACAATGAGCAGTTCTTC.